This TCR beta chain was identified during a study of blood T cells in healthy people across ages. Study-wide findings and caveats: In the absence of known donor CMV status, changes in expanded clonotypes were possibly confounded. Long-lived donors carried more naive CD4+ cells and greater diversity than aged donors. One million T cells yielded diversity estimates that were considered underestimates.

This CDR3 region has 15 residues. After removal of 6 bases from V and 3 bases from J, the junction contained 5 bases not matched to a gene. CDR1 and CDR2 (germline): DFQATT, SNEGSKA (reference sequence). The authors ran a second PCR of 7 to 11 cycles using a sample-barcoded 5' primer and a J-beta primer mix. TCRdb re-called the 5' RACE reads through MiXCR, storing one row per CDR3 protein. The table lists over 500,000 distinct CDR3 sequences, approximately 52% of them singletons. A note on this clonotype: No antigen is known for it.

This receptor was identified in a woman of 80 years or more in good health. V gene TRBV20-1 combines with J gene TRBJ2-3, with 14 bases aligning to TRBD2. The sample comprised blood. The DNA of the CDR3 is TGCAGTGCCAGACTAGCGGGAGGGAGTACAGATACGCAGTATTTT. Translating gives CSARLAGGSTDTQYF.